This T cell receptor (beta chain) is from a study of OX40 agonist ivuxolimab in advanced cancers. A note on the overall study: The costimulatory receptor OX40 (CD134) was targeted by ivuxolimab, a fully human IgG2 agonistic monoclonal antibody. Intravenous ivuxolimab was administered to patients every 2 weeks at six dose levels: 0.01, 0.1, 0.3, 1.5, 3 and 10 mg/kg. Of the roughly 52 patients in dose escalation, 19 had hepatocellular carcinoma, about 15 had melanoma, 9 had renal cell carcinoma and 9 had head and neck cancer. A male proportion of 75% to 85% and a mean age of 60 years, ranging from about 20 to 79, were recorded for the dose-escalation cohort. Patients were allowed to have had prior anti-PD-1, anti-PD-L1 or anti-CTLA-4 therapy, and approximately 39% of the dose-escalation patients had been treated with checkpoint inhibitors. Partial responses were achieved by three dose-escalation patients, of whom one had hepatocellular carcinoma and two had cutaneous melanoma. The purpose of peripheral TCRbeta sequencing was to test whether ivuxolimab changed TCR sequence diversity and led to clonal T-cell expansion. The paper covers the monotherapy dose-escalation part of the phase I ivuxolimab trial, which included N of about 50 patients. On the study overall, not on this receptor specifically: At doses of 0.1 to 3.0 mg/kg, clonal expansion of both CD4+ and CD8+ T cells in blood was seen between baseline and week 6. Which antigens the clonally expanded peripheral T cells were specific for was not determined. After ivuxolimab, CD8+ T cells had more expanded clones than CD4+ T cells on average. Low levels of normalized T-cell clonal expansion were also seen in some patients who did not respond. In partial responders in the 0.1-3.0 mg/kg groups, normalized peripheral clonal expansion was found to be among the lowest, especially among CD8+ T cells.

Genomic DNA was extracted from sorted cells for sequencing of the TCRbeta CDR3 region. TCRbeta CDR3 regions were sequenced using the immunoSEQ Assay. This is the immuneACCESS table as TCRdb keeps it, with only in-frame sequences that have V and J called. A part of the clones is gone; compared with another copy, unresolved V genes explain less than half, and the rest is unexplained. This sample is represented by some 60,000 clones; roughly 84% of them were singletons. Jointly, the top ten make up about 2.1% of the sample. Patients with autoimmune disease history or receiving systemic immunosuppression were excluded from the trial. Peripheral blood for TCR sequencing was drawn from every dose cohort at baseline, at cycle 4 day 1 and at cycle 7 day 1. Samples were obtained from an open-label, multicenter, first-in-human phase I dose-escalation trial of ivuxolimab. Adults with locally advanced or metastatic melanoma, renal cell carcinoma, hepatocellular carcinoma or head and neck squamous cell carcinoma were enrolled in the trial. Before TCR sequencing, CD4+ T cells and CD8+ T cells from peripheral blood were sorted into separate populations.

Of note for this clone: Its binding antigen is unknown. No quality values exist for individual bases; no much larger clone is one base distant.

Deletion took 0 bases off V and 4 bases off J, with a span of 9 bases between the germline ends. The CDR3 holds 14 amino acids from the cysteine to the phenylalanine. The read is trimmed to its CDR3 DNA, 42 bases read in frame from base 1. Per the germline V gene, LGHNA is the CDR1 and YSLEER is the CDR2. Here the sequenced sample was CD4+ or CD8+ T cells sorted from blood, taken in a trial of the OX40 agonist ivuxolimab. The source of this sequence is an adult with an advanced solid tumor such as melanoma, head and neck, liver or kidney cancer. The chain couples TRBV4-3 to TRBJ1-1, with the D segment identity uncertain. The CDR3 amino acid sequence is: CASSQDTARTEAFF. The base sequence is TGCGCCAGCAGCCAAGATACGGCCCGCACTGAAGCTTTCTTT.